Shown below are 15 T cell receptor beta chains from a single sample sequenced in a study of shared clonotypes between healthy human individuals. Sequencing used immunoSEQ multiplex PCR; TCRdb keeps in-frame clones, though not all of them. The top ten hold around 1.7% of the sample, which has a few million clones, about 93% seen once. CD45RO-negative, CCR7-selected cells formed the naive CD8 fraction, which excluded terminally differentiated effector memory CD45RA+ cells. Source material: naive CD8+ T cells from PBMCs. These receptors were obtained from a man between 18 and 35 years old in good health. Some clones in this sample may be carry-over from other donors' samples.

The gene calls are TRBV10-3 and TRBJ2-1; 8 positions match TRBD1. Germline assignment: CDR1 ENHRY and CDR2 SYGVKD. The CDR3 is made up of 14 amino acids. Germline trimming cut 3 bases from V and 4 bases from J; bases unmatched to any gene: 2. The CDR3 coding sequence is TGTGCCATCAGTGACGGGACAGGATACAATGAGCAGTTCTTC. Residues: CAISDGTGYNEQFF.

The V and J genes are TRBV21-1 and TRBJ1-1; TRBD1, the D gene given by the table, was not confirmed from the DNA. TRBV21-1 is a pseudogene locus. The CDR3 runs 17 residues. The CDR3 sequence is CASSKARGQGGHTEAFF. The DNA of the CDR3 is TGTGCCAGCAGCAAAGCGCGGGGACAGGGGGGTCACACTGAAGCTTTCTTT.

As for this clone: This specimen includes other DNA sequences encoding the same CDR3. The CDR3 nucleotides are TGTGCCAGCAGCCCGAGGACTAGCGGGATCTACGAGCAGTACTTC. Protein sequence: CASSPRTSGIYEQYF. The chain joins TRBV11-2 to TRBJ2-7; 12 bases match TRBD2. V lost 5 bases to trimming and J lost 3 bases; unmatched junction nucleotides: 5. The V gene's germline CDR1 is SGHAT and CDR2 FQNNGV. The CDR3 contains 15 residues.

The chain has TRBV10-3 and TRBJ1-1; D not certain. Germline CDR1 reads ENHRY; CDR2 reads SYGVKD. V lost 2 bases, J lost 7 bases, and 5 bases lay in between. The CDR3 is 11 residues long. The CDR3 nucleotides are TGTGCCATCAGTGAGGCCCTTGAAGCTTTCTTT. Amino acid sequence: CAISEALEAFF.

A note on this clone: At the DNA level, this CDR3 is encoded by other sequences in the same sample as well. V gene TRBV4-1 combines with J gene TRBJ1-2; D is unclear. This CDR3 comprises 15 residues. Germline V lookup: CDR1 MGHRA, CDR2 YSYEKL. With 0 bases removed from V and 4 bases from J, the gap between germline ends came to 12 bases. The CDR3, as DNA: TGCGCCAGCAGCCAAGATGTACGGGATTCCTATGGCTACACCTTC. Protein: CASSQDVRDSYGYTF.

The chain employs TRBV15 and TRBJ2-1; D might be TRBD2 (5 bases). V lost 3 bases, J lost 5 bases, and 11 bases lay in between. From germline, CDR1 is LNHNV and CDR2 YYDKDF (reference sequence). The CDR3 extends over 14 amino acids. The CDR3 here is CATSRISGDNEQFF. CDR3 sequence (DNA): TGTGCCACCAGCAGGATCAGCGGCGACAATGAGCAGTTCTTC.

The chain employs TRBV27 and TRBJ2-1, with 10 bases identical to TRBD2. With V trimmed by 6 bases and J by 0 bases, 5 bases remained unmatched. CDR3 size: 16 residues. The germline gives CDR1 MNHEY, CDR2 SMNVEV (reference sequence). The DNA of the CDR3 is TGTGCCAGCAGAACCGCTAGCGGGAGCTCCTACAATGAGCAGTTCTTC. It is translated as CASRTASGSSYNEQFF.

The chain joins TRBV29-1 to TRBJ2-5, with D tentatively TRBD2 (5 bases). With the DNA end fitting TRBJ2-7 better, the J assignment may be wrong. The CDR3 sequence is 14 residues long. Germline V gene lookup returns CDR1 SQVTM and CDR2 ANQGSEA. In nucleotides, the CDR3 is TGCAGCGTTCTTCCCCCGGGGATATCTTACGAGCAGTACTTC. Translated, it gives CSVLPPGISYEQYF.

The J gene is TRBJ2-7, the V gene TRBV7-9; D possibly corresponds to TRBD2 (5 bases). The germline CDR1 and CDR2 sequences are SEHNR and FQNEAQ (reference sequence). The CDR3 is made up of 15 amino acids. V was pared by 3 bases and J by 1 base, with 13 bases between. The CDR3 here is CASSFLGARSYEQYF. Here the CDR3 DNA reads TGTGCCAGCAGCTTTTTGGGAGCCAGGTCCTACGAGCAGTACTTC.

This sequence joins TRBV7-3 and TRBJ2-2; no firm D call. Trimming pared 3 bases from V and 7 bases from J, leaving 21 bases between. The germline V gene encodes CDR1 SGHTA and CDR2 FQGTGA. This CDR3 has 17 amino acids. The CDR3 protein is CASSLGNLGTKGGELFF. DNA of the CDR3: TGTGCCAGCAGCTTGGGGAACCTTGGCACCAAAGGCGGGGAGCTGTTTTTT.

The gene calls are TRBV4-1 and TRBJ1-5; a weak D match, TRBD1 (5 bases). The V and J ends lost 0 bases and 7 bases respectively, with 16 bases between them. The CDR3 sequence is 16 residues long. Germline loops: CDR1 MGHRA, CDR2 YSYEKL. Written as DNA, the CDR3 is TGCGCCAGCAGCCAAGATCTTGGGACCGGATACCAGCCCCAGCATTTT. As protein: CASSQDLGTGYQPQHF.

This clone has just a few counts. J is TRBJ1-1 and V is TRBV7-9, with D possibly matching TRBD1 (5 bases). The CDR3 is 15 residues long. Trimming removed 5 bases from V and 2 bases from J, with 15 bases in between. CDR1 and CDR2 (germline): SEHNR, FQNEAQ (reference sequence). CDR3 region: CASSPGAALNTEAFF. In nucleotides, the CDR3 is TGTGCCAGCAGCCCCGGGGCAGCCTTAAACACTGAAGCTTTCTTT.

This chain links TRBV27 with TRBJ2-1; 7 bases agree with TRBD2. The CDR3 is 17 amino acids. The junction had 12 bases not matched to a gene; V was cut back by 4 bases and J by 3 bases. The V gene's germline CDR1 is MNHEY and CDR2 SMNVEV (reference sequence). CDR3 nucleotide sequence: TGTGCCAGCAGTTATCTAGCGGATCTACCAAACTACAATGAGCAGTTCTTC. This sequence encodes CASSYLADLPNYNEQFF.

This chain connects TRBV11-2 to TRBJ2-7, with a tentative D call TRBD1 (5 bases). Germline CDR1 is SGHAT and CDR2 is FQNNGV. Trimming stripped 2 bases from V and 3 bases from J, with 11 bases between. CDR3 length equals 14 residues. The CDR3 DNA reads TGTGCCAGCAGCTTAAAGGACATTTTCTACGAGCAGTACTTC. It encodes CASSLKDIFYEQYF.

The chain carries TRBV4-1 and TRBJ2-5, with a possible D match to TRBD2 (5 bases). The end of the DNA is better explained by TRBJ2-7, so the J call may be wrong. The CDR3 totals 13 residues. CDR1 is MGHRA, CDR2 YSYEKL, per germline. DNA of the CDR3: TGCGCCAGCAGCCCCGGACTTCTTTACGAGCAGTACTTC. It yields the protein CASSPGLLYEQYF.